The present T cell receptor (beta chain) was sequenced within a study of kidney transplant recipient with SARS-CoV-2 infection. This clonotype was observed many times. MiXCR, run by TCRdb on the reads, gives a single entry per CDR3 protein. This table has roughly 250,000 distinct CDR3 sequences, under 30% appearing once. V dropped 0 bases and J dropped 6; count of bases not matched to a gene: 7. This CDR3 spans 15 amino acids. Germline V gene sequence: CDR1 DFQATT, CDR2 SNEGSKA (reference sequence). The sample here was a blood sample, taken at baseline and around day 110 from a kidney transplant recipient. The receptor's source is a male patient between 25 and 39 years old who had COVID-19 and was a kidney transplant recipient. Some T cells may be supplied by the graft donor. The V gene is TRBV20-1, the J gene TRBJ1-2; 10 bases map to TRBD1. This chain's CDR3 is CSARDPDRGLDGYTF. In DNA form, the CDR3 reads TGCAGTGCTAGAGATCCCGACAGGGGGCTAGATGGCTACACCTTC.